The TCR beta chain under discussion was sequenced for a study of Ad26.COV2.S vaccination and SARS-CoV-2 variants (dated by TCRdb to about 2021). Regarding the study in general: Donors in the vaccine arm were drawn from COV1001, a multicentre, randomized, double-blind, placebo-controlled phase I-IIa trial testing Ad26.COV2.S in healthy adults. Trial participants were randomized into five groups of five, in which low-dose or high-dose Ad26.COV2.S was given once or twice, or placebo was given on both occasions. Sequencing of the TCRbeta repertoire served to evaluate the specificity and breadth of SARS-CoV-2-reactive T cell receptors following Ad26.COV2.S vaccination. Dosing of Ad26.COV2.S was intramuscular, at either 5x10^10 or 1x10^11 viral particles, delivered as one shot or as two shots spaced 56 days apart. The TCR-sequenced set comprised approximately 30 samples: some 20 Ad26.COV2.S vaccine recipients, 5 placebo recipients and 8 SARS-CoV-2 convalescent individuals. Throughout the experiments and outcome assessment, investigators stayed blinded to trial group allocation. The research as a whole found: The authors noted that the TCR breadth and depth analyses may have underestimated total T cell responses. After vaccination, spike-specific CD8+ and CD4+ T cell responses were reported to show substantial breadth. Non-spike TCR breadth was comparable between vaccine and placebo recipients, consistent with the vaccine containing only spike. Spike-specific TCR breadth was higher in Ad26.COV2.S recipients than in placebo recipients (P = 0.0014). Comparing responses between vaccine doses or regimens was not something the study was powered to do.

The treatment or condition label of this sample denotes: around 19 received Ad26.COV2.S at low or high dose, single or two shots; 5 received placebo; per-sample allocation not given. For vaccine and placebo recipients, repertoires were sequenced using samples collected on day 63 after the first injection. Between 29 July and 7 August 2020, Cohort 1b enrolled 20 to 30 adults aged 18-55 years at one site in Boston, USA. Ad26.COV2.S was a replication-incompetent adenovirus type 26 vector that expressed a prefusion-stabilized SARS-CoV-2 spike protein derived from the original Wuhan strain. The immunoSEQ Assay was the method used to sequence TCRbeta CDR3 regions. After extraction, genomic DNA underwent amplification by bias-controlled multiplex PCR, followed by high-throughput sequencing. The authors processed their data as follows. To quantify the absolute abundance of every unique TCRbeta CDR3 region, sequences were collapsed and filtered. T cell fraction was estimated by normalization of TCRbeta template counts to usable DNA, with usable DNA being measured through amplification of reference genes present in all nucleated cells. Repertoire TCRs were annotated as SARS-CoV-2-specific by exact matching of V gene, CDR3 amino acid sequence and J gene to a known reactive TCR set. The reference SARS-CoV-2 TCR set was obtained from MIRA and was filtered for enrichment in COVID-19-positive ImmuneCODE repertoires, whereby public or cross-reactive TCRs were removed. Using the MIRA antigens, annotated TCRs were further analysed by specific ORF or by position within an ORF. Breadth was defined as the number of annotated unique rearrangements divided by the total number of unique productive rearrangements, and depth was defined as the summed frequency of the annotated unique rearrangements. Two-sided Wilcoxon rank-sum tests were used to compare TCR breadth between groups. The immuneACCESS repertoire file appears here via TCRdb, limited to in-frame rearrangements. These files lack a portion of the clones; in checked studies, under half of the deficit traces to unresolved V genes, and the cause of the others is not known. The DNA gave D and trimming, while V, J and clone size come from that table. The sample records 450,000 to 550,000 clones, roughly nine tenths of which are singletons. Together, the top ten hold 1.5% to 2% of the sample.

This clone was seen just once. The specificity of this receptor is unknown. It has no much larger one-base neighbor in the sample; base qualities were not kept. Between the V and J ends, shortened by 0 bases and 0 bases respectively, the junction contains 7 bases. The CDR3 covers 15 residues, taking in both the cysteine and the phenylalanine. Just the 45-base CDR3 DNA is kept, in frame starting at base 1. Taken from the germline V gene, the CDR1 and CDR2 loops are SGDLS and YYNGEE. Recombination connected TRBV9 to TRBJ2-1, with no confident D gene call. Specimen: peripheral blood, collected in a trial of Ad26.COV2.S vaccine versus placebo. The receptor was isolated from a person between 18 and 65 years old who received the Ad26.COV2.S COVID-19 vaccine or a placebo. The CDR3: CASSVGDSSYNEQFF. The DNA is as follows: TGTGCCAGCAGCGTAGGCGATTCCTCCTACAATGAGCAGTTCTTC.